This T cell receptor beta chain was sequenced for a study of cytomegalovirus exposure and HLA in healthy donors. Overall study findings and caveats: Most TCR sequences showed up rarely, but some public TCRs showed up in many donors.

The study ran its PCR with 60 Vbeta and 13 Jbeta primers. Assay: immunoSEQ multiplex PCR; the TCRdb copy retains only in-frame clones and omits some. The sample has about 170,000 clones, 82% seen once. The CDR3 is 13 amino acids. CDR1 GTSNPN and CDR2 SVGIG come from the germline V gene (reference sequence). With 2 bases removed from V and 4 bases from J, the gap between germline ends came to 10 bases. This clone has just a few counts. Its specificity is unknown. The sequence came from a girl between 5 and 17 years old in good health and CMV-seropositive. This chain connects TRBV30 to TRBJ2-3; tentatively, D is TRBD2 (5 bases). The material sequenced was PBMCs. CDR3 sequence reads: CAWSLPGSDTQYF. For the CDR3, the DNA is TGTGCCTGGAGTCTACCGGGGTCAGATACGCAGTATTTT.